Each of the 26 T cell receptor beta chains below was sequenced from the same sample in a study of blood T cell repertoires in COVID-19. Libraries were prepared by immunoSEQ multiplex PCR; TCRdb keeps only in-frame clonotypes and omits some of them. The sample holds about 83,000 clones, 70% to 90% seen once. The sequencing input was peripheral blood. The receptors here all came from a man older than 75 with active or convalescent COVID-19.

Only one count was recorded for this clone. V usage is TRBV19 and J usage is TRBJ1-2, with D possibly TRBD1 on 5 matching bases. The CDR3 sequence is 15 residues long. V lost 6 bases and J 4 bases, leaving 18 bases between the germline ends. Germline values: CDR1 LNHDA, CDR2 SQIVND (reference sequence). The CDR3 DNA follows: TGTGCCAGTAGCAAGCAGGGAAATCGTGGCTATGGCTACACCTTC. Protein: CASSKQGNRGYGYTF.

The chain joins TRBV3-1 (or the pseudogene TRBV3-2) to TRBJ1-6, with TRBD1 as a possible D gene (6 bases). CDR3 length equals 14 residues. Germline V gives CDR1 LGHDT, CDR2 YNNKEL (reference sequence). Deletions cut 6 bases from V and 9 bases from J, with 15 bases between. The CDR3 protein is CASRHTGSSSPLHF. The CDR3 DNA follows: TGTGCCAGCAGACATACAGGGTCAAGTTCACCCCTCCACTTT.

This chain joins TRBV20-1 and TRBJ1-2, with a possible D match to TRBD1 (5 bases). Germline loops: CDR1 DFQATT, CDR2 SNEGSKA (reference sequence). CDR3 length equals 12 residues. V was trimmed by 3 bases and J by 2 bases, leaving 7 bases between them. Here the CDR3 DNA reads TGCAGTGCTAGTAAGGGGAACTATGGCTACACCTTC. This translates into CSASKGNYGYTF.

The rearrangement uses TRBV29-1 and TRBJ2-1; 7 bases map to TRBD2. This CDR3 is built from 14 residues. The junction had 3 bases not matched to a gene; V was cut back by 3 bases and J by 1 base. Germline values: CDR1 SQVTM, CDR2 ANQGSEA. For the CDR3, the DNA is TGCAGCGTTGATCCCGGGGGGTCCTACAATGAGCAGTTCTTC. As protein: CSVDPGGSYNEQFF.

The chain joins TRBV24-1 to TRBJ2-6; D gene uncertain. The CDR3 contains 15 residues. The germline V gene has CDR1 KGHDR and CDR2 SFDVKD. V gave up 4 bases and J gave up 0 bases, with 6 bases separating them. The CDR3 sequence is CATSDRNSGANVLTF. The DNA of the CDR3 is TGTGCCACCAGTGACAGGAACTCTGGGGCCAACGTCCTGACTTTC.

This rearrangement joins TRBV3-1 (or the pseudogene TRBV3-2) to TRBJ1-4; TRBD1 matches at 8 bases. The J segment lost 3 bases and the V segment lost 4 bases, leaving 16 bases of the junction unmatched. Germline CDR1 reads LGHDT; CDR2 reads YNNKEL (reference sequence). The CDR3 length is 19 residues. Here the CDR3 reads CASSLGYRDRYEANEKLFF. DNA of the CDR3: TGTGCCAGCAGCCTCGGATACCGGGACAGGTACGAGGCTAATGAAAAACTGTTTTTT.

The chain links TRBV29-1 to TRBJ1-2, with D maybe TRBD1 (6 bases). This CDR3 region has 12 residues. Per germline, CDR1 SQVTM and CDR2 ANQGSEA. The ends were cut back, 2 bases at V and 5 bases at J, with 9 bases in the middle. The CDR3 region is CSVEWQGYGYTF. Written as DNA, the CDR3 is TGCAGCGTTGAATGGCAGGGGTATGGCTACACCTTC.

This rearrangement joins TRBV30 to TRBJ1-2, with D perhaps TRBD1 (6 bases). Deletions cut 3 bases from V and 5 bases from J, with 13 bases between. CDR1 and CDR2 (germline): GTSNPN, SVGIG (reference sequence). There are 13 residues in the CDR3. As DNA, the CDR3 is TGTGCCTGGAGGGGGGGGCGTAATTATGGCTACACCTTC. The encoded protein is CAWRGGRNYGYTF.

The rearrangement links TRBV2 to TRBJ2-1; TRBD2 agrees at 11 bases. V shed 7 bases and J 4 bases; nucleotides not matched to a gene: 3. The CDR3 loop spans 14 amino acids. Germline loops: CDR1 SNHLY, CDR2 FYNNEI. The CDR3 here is CASTGTSGYNEQFF. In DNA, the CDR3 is TGTGCCAGCACCGGGACTAGCGGATACAATGAGCAGTTCTTC.

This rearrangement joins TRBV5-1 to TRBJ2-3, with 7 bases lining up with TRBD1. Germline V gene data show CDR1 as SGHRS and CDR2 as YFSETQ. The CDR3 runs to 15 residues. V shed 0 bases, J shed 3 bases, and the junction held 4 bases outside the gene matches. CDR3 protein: CASSLEGRGTDTQYF. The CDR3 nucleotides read TGCGCCAGCAGCTTGGAGGGCAGGGGGACAGATACGCAGTATTTT.

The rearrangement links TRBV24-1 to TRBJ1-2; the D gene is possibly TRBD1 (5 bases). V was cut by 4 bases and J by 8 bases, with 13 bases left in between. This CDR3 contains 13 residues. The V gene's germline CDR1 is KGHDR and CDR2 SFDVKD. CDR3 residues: CATSDPGHNGYTF. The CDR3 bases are TGTGCCACCAGTGACCCCGGACATAACGGCTACACCTTC.

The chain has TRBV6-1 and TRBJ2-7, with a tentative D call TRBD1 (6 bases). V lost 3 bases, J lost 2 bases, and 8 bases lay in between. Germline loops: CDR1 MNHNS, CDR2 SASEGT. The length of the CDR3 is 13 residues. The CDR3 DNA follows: TGTGCCAGCAGTGACAGGGGAGCCTACGAGCAGTACGTC. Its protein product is CASSDRGAYEQYV.

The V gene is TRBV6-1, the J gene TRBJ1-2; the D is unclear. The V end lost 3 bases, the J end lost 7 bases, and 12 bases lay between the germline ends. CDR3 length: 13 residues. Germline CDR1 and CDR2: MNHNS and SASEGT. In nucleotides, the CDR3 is TGTGCCAGCAGTGACGGCGGGTTCCCTGGCTACACCTTC. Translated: CASSDGGFPGYTF.

The DNA for the CDR3 is TGTGCCAGCACTTCGACTAGCGGGGGGGCCAAGCAGTTCTTC. Translating it yields CASTSTSGGAKQFF. The chain recombines TRBV6-4 with TRBJ2-1; 14 nucleotides align to TRBD2. In germline, CDR1 is MRHNA, CDR2 SNTAGT. V lost 7 bases and J lost 11; bases outside the gene matches: 7. The CDR3 loop spans 14 amino acids.

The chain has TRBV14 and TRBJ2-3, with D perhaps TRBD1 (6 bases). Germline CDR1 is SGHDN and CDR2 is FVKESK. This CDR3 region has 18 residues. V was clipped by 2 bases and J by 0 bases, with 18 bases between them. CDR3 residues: CASSQWGQAGVSTDTQYF. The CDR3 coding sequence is TGTGCCAGCAGCCAATGGGGACAAGCCGGGGTGAGCACAGATACGCAGTATTTT.

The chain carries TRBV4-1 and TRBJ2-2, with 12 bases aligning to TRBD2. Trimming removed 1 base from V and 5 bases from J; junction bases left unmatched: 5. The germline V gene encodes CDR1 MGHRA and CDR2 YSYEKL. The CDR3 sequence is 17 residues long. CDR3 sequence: CASSQVLAGGPTGELFF. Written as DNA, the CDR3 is TGCGCCAGCAGCCAAGTTCTAGCGGGAGGGCCTACCGGGGAGCTGTTTTTT.

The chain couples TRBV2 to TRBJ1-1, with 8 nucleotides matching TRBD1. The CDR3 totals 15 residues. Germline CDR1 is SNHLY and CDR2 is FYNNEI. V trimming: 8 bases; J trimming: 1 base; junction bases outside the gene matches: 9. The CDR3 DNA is TGTGCCAGCGGGTCCGGGACAGGCAAGAACACTGAAGCTTTCTTT. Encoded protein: CASGSGTGKNTEAFF.

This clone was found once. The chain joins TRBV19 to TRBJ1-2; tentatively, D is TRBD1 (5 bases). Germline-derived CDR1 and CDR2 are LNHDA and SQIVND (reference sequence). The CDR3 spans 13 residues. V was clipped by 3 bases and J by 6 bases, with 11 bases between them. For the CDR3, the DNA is TGTGCCAGTAGTATCTTGCAGGGTGATGGCTACACCTTC. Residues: CASSILQGDGYTF.

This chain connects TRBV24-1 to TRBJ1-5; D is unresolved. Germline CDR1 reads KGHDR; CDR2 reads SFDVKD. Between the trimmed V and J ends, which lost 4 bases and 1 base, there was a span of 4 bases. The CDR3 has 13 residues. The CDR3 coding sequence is TGTGCCACCAGTGAGAGAAGCAATCAGCCCCAGCATTTT. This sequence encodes CATSERSNQPQHF.

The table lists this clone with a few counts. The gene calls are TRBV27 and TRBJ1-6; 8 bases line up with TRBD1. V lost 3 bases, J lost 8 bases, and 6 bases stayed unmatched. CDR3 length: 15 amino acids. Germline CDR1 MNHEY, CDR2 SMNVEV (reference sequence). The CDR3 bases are TGTGCCAGCAGTTTCATTCAGGGGGCATATTCACCCCTCCACTTT. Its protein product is CASSFIQGAYSPLHF.

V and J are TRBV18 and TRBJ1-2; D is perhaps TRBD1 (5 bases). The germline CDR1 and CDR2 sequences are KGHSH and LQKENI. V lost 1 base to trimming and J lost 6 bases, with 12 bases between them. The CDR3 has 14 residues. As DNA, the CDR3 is TGTGCCAGCTCACCACAGGGAACGGGGGATGGCTACACCTTC. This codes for CASSPQGTGDGYTF.

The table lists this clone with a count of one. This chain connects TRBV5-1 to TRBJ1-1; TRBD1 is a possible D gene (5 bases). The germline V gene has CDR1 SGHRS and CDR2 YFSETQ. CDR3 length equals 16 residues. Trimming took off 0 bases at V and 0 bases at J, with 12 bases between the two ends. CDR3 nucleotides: TGCGCCAGCAGCTTGGGCCAGGGAGGATTGAACACTGAAGCTTTCTTT. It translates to CASSLGQGGLNTEAFF.

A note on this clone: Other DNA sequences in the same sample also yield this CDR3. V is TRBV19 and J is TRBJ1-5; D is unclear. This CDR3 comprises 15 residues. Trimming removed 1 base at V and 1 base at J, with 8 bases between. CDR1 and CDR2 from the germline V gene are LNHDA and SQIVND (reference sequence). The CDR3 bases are TGTGCCAGTAGTATAGGAGGAGGGAGCAATCAGCCCCAGCATTTT. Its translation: CASSIGGGSNQPQHF.

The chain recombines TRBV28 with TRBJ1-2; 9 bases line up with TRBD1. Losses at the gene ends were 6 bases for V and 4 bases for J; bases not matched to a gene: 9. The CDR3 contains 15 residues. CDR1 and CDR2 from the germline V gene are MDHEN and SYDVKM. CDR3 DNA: TGTGCCAGCAGCCCGACGGGACAGGGCGTCTATGGCTACACCTTC. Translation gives CASSPTGQGVYGYTF.

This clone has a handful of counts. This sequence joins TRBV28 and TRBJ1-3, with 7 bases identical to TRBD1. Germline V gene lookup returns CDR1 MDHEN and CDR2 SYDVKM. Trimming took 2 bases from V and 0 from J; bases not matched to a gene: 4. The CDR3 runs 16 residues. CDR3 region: CASSLGTARSGNTIYF. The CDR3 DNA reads TGTGCCAGCAGTTTAGGGACAGCTCGCTCTGGAAACACCATATATTTT.

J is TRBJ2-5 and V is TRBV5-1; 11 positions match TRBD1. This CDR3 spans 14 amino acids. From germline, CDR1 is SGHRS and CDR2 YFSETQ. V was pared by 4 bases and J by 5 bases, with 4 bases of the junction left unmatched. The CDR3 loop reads CASSRDRGMETQYF. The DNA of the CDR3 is TGCGCCAGCAGCAGGGACAGGGGGATGGAGACCCAGTACTTC. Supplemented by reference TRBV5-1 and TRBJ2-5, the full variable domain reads KAGVTQTPRYLIKTRGQQVTLSCSPISGHRSVSWYQQTPGQGLQFLFEYFSETQRNKGNFPGRFSGRQFSNSRSEMNVSTLELGDSALYLCASSRDRGMETQYFGPGTRLLVL.